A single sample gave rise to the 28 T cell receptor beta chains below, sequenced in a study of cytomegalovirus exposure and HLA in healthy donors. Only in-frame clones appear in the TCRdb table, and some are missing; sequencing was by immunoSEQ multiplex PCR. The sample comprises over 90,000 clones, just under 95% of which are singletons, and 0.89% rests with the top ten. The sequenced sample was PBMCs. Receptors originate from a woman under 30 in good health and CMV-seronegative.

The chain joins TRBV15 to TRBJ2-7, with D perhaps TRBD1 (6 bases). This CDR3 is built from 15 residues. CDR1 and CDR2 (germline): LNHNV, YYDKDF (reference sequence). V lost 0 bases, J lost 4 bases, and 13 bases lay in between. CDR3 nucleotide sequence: TGTGCCACCAGCAGAGATATTAAAGGGGGTTACGAGCAGTACTTC. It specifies CATSRDIKGGYEQYF.

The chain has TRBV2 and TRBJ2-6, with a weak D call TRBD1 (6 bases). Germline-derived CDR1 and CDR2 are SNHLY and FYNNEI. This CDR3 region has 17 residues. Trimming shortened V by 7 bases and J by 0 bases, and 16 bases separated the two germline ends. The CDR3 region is CASTGSGDISGANVLTF. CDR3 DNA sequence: TGTGCCAGCACTGGGTCAGGGGATATCTCTGGGGCCAACGTCCTGACTTTC.

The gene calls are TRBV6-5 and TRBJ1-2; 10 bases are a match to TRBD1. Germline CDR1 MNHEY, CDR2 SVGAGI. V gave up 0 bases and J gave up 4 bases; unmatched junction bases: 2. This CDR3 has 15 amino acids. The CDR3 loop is CASSYSGQGSYGYTF. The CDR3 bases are TGTGCCAGCAGTTACTCGGGACAGGGGAGCTATGGCTACACCTTC.

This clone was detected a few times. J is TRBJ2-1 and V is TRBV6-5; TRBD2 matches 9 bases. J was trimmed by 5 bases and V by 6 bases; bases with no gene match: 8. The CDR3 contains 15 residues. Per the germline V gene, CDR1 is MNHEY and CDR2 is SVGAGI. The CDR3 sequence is CASSAGLAEHNEQFF. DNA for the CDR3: TGTGCCAGCAGCGCGGGACTAGCAGAACACAATGAGCAGTTCTTC.

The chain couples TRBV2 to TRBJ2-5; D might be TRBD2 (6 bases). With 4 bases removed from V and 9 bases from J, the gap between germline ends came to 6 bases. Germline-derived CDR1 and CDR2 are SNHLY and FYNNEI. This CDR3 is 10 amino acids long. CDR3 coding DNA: TGTGCCAGCAGTGGGGGGGCCCAGTACTTC. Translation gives CASSGGAQYF.

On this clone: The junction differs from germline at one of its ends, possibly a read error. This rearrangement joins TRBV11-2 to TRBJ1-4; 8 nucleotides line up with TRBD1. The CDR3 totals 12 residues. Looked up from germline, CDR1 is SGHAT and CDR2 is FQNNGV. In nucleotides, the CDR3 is TGTGCCAGCAGCTTAGTCGGGACAGGCATGCTTTTT. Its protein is CASSLVGTGMLF.

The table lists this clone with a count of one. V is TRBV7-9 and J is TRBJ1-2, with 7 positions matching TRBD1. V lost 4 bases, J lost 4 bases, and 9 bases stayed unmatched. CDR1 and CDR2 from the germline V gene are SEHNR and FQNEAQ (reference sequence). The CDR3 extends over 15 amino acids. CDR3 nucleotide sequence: TGTGCCAGCAGCTCGGACAGGACTCAAACCTATGGCTACACCTTC. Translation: CASSSDRTQTYGYTF.

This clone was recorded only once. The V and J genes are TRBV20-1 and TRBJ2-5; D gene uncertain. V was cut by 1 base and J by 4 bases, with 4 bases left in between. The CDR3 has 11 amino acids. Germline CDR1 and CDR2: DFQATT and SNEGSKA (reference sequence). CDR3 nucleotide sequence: TGCAGTGCTAGAGCCATAGAGACCCAGTACTTC. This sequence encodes CSARAIETQYF.

The CDR3 sequence: CASSLVRAGDTQYF. The CDR3 nucleotides are TGTGCCAGCAGCTTAGTACGGGCGGGCGATACGCAGTATTTT. The chain combines TRBV7-2 with TRBJ2-3, with D tentatively TRBD2 (5 bases). From germline, CDR1 is SGHTA and CDR2 FQGNSA. Trimming removed 1 base from V and 6 bases from J, with 11 bases in between. The CDR3 totals 14 residues.

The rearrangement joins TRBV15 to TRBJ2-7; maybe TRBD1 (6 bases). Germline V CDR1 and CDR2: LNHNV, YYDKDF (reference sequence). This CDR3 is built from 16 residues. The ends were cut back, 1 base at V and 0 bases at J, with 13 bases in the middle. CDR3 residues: CATSRGEGDNSYEQYF. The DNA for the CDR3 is TGTGCCACCAGCAGAGGTGAAGGGGACAACTCCTACGAGCAGTACTTC.

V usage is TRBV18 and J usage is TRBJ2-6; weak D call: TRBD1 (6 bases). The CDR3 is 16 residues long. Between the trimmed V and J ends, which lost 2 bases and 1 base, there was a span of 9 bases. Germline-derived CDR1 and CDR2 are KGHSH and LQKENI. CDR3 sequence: CASSPAGVSGANVLTF. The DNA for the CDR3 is TGTGCCAGCTCACCAGCAGGGGTATCTGGGGCCAACGTCCTGACTTTC.

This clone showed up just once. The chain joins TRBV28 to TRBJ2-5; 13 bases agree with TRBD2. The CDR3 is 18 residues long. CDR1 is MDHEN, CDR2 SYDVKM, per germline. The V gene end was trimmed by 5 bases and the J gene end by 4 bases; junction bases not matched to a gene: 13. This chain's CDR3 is CASSVGLAGAPDRETQYF. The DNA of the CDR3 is TGTGCCAGCAGTGTTGGACTAGCGGGAGCACCCGATCGAGAGACCCAGTACTTC.

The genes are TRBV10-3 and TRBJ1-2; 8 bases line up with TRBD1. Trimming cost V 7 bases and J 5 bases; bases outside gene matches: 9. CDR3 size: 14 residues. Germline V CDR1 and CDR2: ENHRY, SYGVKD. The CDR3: CAITDGQGDYGYTF. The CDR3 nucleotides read TGTGCCATCACAGACGGACAGGGAGATTATGGCTACACCTTC.

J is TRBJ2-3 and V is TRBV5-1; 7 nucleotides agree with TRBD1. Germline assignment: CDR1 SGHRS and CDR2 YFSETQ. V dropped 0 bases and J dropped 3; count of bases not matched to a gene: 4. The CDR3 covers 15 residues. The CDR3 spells CASSLEATGTDTQYF. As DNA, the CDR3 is TGCGCCAGCAGCTTGGAAGCGACAGGGACAGATACGCAGTATTTT. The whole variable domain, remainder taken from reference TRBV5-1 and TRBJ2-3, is KAGVTQTPRYLIKTRGQQVTLSCSPISGHRSVSWYQQTPGQGLQFLFEYFSETQRNKGNFPGRFSGRQFSNSRSEMNVSTLELGDSALYLCASSLEATGTDTQYFGPGTRLTVL.

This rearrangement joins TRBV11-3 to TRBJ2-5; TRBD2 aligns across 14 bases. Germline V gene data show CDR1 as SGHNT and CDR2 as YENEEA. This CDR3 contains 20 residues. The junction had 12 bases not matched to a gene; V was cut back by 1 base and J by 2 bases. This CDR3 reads CASSLVRGLAGAPSQETQYF. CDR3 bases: TGTGCCAGCAGCTTAGTCAGGGGACTAGCGGGGGCCCCTTCGCAAGAGACCCAGTACTTC.

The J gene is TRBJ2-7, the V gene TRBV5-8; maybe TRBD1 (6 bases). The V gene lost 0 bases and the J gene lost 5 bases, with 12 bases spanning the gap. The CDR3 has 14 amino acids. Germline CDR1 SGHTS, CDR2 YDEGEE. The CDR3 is CASSLGQAFNEQYF. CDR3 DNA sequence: TGTGCCAGCAGCTTGGGACAGGCTTTCAACGAGCAGTACTTC.

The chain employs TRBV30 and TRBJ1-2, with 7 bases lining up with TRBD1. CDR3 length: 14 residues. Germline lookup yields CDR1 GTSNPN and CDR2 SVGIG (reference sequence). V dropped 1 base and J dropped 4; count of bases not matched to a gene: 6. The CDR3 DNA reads TGTGCCTGGAGTGGTGTGACAGGGATCTATGGCTACACCTTC. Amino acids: CAWSGVTGIYGYTF.

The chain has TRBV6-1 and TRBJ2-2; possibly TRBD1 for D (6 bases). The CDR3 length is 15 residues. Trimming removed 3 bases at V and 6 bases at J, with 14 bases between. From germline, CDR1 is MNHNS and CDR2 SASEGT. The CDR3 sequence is CASSESGVGSGELFF. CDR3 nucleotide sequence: TGTGCCAGCAGTGAGTCAGGGGTTGGTTCCGGGGAGCTGTTTTTT.

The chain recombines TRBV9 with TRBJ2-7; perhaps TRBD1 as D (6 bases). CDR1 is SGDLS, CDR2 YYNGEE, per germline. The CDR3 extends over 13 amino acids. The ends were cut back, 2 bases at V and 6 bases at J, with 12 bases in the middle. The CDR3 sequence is CASSVGAGGEQYF. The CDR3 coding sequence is TGTGCCAGCAGCGTGGGGGCAGGCGGCGAGCAGTACTTC.

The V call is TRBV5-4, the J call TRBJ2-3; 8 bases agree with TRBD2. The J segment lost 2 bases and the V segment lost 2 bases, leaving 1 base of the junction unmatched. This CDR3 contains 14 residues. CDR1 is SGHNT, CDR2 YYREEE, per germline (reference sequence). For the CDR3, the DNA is TGTGCCAGCAGCTTAGCGGGAGACACAGATACGCAGTATTTT. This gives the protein CASSLAGDTDTQYF.

The CDR3 protein is CASSYVGDRGYTF. In DNA form, the CDR3 reads TGTGCCAGCAGTTACGTCGGGGATCGAGGCTACACCTTC. The chain carries TRBV6-5 and TRBJ1-2, with D unresolved. The CDR3 loop spans 13 amino acids. The germline V gene has CDR1 MNHEY and CDR2 SVGAGI. V shed 2 bases and J shed 8 bases, with 12 bases lying between them.

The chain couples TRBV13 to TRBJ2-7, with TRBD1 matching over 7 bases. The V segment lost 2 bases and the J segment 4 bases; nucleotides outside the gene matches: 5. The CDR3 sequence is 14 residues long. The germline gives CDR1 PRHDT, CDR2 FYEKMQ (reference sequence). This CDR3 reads CASSLQGVGYEQYF. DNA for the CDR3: TGTGCCAGCAGCTTACAGGGGGTGGGTTACGAGCAGTACTTC. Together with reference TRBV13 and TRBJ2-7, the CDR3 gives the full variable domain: AAGVIQSPRHLIKEKRETATLKCYPIPRHDTVYWYQQGPGQDPQFLISFYEKMQSDKGSIPDRFSAQQFSDYHSELNMSSLELGDSALYFCASSLQGVGYEQYFGPGTRLTVT.

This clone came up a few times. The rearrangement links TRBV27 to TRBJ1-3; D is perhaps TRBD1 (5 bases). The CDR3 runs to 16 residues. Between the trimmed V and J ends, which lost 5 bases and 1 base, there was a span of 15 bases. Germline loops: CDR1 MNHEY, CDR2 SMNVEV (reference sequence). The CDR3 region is CASSLTQGLSGNTIYF. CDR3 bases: TGTGCCAGCAGTCTAACCCAGGGTTTATCTGGAAACACCATATATTTT.

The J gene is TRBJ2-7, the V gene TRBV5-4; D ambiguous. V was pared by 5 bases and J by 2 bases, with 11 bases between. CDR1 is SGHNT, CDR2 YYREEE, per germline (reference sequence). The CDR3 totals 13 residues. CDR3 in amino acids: CASSHWQTYEQYF. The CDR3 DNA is TGTGCCAGCAGTCATTGGCAGACCTACGAGCAGTACTTC. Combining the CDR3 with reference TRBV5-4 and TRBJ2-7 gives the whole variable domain ETGVTQSPTHLIKTRGQQVTLRCSSQSGHNTVSWYQQALGQGPQFIFQYYREEENGRGNFPPRFSGLQFPNYSSELNVNALELDDSALYLCASSHWQTYEQYFGPGTRLTVT.

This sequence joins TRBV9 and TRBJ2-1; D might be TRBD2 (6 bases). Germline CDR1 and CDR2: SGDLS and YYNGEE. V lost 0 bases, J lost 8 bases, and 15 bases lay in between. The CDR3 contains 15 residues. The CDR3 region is CASSVEEGAIDEQFF. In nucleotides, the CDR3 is TGTGCCAGCAGCGTAGAGGAGGGAGCGATCGATGAGCAGTTCTTC.

CDR3 residues: CASSGAAGEYNEQFF. The CDR3 region has the DNA TGTGCCAGCAGTGGGGCAGCGGGGGAATACAATGAGCAGTTCTTC. This chain connects TRBV6-1 to TRBJ2-1, with TRBD2 matching over 8 bases. The CDR3 runs to 15 residues. CDR1 is MNHNS, CDR2 SASEGT, per germline. J lost 4 bases, V lost 4 bases, and 6 bases had no gene match.

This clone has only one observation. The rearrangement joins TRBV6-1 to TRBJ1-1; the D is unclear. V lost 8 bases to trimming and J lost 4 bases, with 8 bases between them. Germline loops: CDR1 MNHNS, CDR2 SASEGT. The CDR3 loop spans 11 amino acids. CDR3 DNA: TGTGCCAGCGAGGCCTTCACTGAAGCTTTCTTT. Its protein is CASEAFTEAFF.

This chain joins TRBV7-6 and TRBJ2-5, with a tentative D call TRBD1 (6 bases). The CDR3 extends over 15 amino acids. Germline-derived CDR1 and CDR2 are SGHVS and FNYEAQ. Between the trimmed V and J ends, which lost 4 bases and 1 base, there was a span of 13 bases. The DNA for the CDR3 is TGTGCCAGCAGCTCGAGGTGGGACACCCAAGAGACCCAGTACTTC. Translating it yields CASSSRWDTQETQYF.